This T cell receptor (beta chain) was recorded in a study of blood T cell repertoires in COVID-19. Background on the study: Sites across the United States, Italy and Spain contributed samples from acute and convalescent COVID-19. PBMCs, B-cell-depleted T cells, or T cells were the source of the cDNA or gDNA that made up the material.

Germline CDR1 reads WSHSY; CDR2 reads SAAADI. V was shortened by 0 bases and J by 5 bases, with 10 bases between the two germline ends. This CDR3 comprises 15 residues. Under the authors' procedure: The assay estimated nucleated cells by amplifying reference gene primers. The assay was immunoSEQ multiplex PCR, and TCRdb's table has in-frame clones only and misses some. Clonal size and the V and J genes are those of that table, whereas D and trimming came from the DNA. The sample contains about 210,000 clones, almost 85% of which appear only once. The sample comprised peripheral blood. The chain combines TRBV10-2 with TRBJ1-4; D may be TRBD1 (5 bases). The source of this sequence is a woman in her fifties or sixties with active or convalescent COVID-19. This CDR3 is CASSESRGGNEKLFF. CDR3 sequence (DNA): TGCGCCAGCAGTGAGTCAAGGGGTGGGAATGAAAAACTGTTTTTT.